The text below deals with one T cell receptor (beta chain). What it recognizes is unknown. Preparation of the TCRbeta library used unique molecular identifiers. TCRdb reanalysed the PCR reads using MiXCR and keeps one entry per CDR3 protein. The table has 250,000 to 400,000 distinct CDR3 sequences, 23% seen once. This record belongs to a study of T-cell reconstitution after alpha-beta-depleted transplantation in children. Study conclusions and caveats: TCRbeta diversity was high at day 60 in some patients (a result of surviving recipient T cells and thymic progenitors). T-cell numbers and diversity, one year after transplant, stemmed largely from T cells that were newly produced. About two months after transplant, alpha-beta T cells reportedly came from several hundred expanded graft clones.

CDR3 length: 15 residues. V was clipped by 5 bases and J by 2 bases, with 14 bases between them. From germline, CDR1 is SGHTA and CDR2 FQGTGA. The material was PBMCs, mostly from graft donor cells, obtained 180 days after TCRalphabeta/CD19-depleted stem cell transplant. The clonotype originates from a male patient younger than 18 who had a stem cell transplant for acute lymphoblastic leukemia, so the T cells may come from the graft donor. The rearrangement uses TRBV7-3 and TRBJ2-3; the D gene is possibly TRBD2 (6 bases). The CDR3 loop is CASSTRLGSTDTQYF. CDR3 sequence (DNA): TGTGCCAGCAGCACGAGACTAGGATCCACAGATACGCAGTATTTT. Together with reference TRBV7-3 and TRBJ2-3, the CDR3 gives the full variable domain: GAGVSQTPSNKVTEKGKYVELRCDPISGHTALYWYRQSLGQGPEFLIYFQGTGAADDSGLPNDRFFAVRPEGSVSTLKIQRTERGDSAVYLCASSTRLGSTDTQYFGPGTRLTVL.